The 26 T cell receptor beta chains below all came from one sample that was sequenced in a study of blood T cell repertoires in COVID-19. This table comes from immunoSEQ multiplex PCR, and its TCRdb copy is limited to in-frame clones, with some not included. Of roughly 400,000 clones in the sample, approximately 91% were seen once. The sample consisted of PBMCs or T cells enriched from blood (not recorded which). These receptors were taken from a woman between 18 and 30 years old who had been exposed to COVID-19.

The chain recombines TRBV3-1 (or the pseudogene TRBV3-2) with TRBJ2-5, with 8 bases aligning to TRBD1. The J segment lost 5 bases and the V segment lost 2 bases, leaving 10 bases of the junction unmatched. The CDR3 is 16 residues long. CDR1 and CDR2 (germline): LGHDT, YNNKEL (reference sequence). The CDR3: CASSQFRFDRGETQYF. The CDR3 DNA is TGTGCCAGCAGCCAATTCAGGTTCGACAGGGGTGAGACCCAGTACTTC.

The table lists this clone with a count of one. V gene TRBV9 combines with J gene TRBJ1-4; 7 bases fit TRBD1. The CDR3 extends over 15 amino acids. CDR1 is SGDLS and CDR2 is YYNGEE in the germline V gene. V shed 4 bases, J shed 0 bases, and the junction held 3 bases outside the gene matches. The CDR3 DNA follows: TGTGCCAGCAGCACCGGACAGGCAACTAATGAAAAACTGTTTTTT. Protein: CASSTGQATNEKLFF.

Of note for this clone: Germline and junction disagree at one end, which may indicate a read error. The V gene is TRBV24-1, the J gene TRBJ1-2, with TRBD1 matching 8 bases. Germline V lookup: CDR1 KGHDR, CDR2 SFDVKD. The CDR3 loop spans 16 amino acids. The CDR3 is CAASDPRTGSSYGYTF. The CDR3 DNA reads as TGTGCCGCCAGTGACCCCAGGACAGGGAGCTCCTATGGCTACACCTTC.

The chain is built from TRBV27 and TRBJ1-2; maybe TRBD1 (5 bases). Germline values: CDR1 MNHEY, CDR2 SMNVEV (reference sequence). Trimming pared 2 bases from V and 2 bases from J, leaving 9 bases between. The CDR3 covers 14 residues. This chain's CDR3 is CASSLMRDNYGYTF. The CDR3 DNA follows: TGTGCCAGCAGTTTAATGCGGGACAACTATGGCTACACCTTC.

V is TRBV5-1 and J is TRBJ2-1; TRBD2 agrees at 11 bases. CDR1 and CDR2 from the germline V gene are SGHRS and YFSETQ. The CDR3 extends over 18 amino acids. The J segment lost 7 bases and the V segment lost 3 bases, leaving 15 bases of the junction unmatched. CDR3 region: CASSSETIAGGPGNEQFF. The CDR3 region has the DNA TGCGCCAGCAGCTCCGAAACCATAGCGGGAGGGCCGGGTAATGAGCAGTTCTTC.

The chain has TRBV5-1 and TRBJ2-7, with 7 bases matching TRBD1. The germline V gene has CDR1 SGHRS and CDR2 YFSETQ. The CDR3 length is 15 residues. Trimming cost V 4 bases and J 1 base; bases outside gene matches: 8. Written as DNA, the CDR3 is TGCGCCAGCAGCCTTTACAGGGGAGAATCCTACGAGCAGTACTTC. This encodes CASSLYRGESYEQYF.

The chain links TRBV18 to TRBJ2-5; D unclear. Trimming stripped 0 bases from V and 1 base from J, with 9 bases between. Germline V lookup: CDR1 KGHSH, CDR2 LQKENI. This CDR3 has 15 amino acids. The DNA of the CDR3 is TGTGCCAGCTCACCACCATGGGCGATCCAAGAGACCCAGTACTTC. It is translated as CASSPPWAIQETQYF.

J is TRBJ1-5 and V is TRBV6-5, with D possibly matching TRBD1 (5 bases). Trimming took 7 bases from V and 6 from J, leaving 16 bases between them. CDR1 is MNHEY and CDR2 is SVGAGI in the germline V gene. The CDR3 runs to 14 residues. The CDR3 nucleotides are TGTGCCAGCAACCGCCAGGGTTGGGGTCAGCCCCAGCATTTT. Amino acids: CASNRQGWGQPQHF.

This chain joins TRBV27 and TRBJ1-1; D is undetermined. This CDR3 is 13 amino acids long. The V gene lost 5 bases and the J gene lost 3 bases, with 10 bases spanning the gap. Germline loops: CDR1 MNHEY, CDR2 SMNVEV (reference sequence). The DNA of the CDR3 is TGTGCCAGCAGTCCGATGAGGGACACTGAAGCTTTCTTT. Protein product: CASSPMRDTEAFF.

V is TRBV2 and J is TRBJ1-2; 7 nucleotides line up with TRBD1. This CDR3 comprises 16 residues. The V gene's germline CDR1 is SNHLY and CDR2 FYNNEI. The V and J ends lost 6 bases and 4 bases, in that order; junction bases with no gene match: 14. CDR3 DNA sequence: TGTGCCAGCAGGCAGGACAGGCTTTTAGGAGGCTATGGCTACACCTTC. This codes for CASRQDRLLGGYGYTF.

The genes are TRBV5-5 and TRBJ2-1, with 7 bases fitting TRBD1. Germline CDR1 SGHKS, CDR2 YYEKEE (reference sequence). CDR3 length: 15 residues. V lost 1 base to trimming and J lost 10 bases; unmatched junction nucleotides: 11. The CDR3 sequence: CASSLSVRDSPEQFF. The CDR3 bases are TGTGCCAGCAGCTTGTCGGTCAGGGACAGCCCCGAGCAGTTCTTC.

The CDR3 nucleotides read TGTGCCAGCTCGACAGAAGGGTATGGCTACACCTTC. Amino acid sequence: CASSTEGYGYTF. The rearrangement uses TRBV2 and TRBJ1-2, with D perhaps matching TRBD1 (5 bases). The V end lost 8 bases, the J end lost 5 bases, and 12 bases lay between the germline ends. The CDR3 is 12 residues long. Germline V gene data show CDR1 as SNHLY and CDR2 as FYNNEI.

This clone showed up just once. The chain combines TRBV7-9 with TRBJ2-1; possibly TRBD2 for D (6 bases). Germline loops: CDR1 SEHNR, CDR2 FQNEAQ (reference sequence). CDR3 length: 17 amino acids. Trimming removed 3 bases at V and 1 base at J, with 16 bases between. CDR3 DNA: TGTGCCAGCAGCTTCTTCGGGACTCCCGATTCCTACAATGAGCAGTTCTTC. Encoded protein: CASSFFGTPDSYNEQFF.

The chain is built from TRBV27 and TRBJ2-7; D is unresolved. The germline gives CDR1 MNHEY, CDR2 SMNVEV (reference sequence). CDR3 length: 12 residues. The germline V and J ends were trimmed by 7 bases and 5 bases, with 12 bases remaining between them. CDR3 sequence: CASKTGYDEQYF. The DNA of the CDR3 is TGTGCCAGCAAGACCGGGTATGACGAGCAGTACTTC.

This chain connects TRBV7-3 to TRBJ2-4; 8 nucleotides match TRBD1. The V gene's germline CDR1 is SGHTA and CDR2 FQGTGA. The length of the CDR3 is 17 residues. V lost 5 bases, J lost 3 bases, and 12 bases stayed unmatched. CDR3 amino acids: CASSPGQAGLGKNIQYF. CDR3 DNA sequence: TGTGCCAGCAGCCCGGGACAGGCTGGATTAGGCAAAAACATTCAGTACTTC.

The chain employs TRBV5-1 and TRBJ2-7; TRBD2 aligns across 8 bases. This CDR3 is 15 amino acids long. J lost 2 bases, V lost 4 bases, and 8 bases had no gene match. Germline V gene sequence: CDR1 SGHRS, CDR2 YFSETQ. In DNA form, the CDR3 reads TGCGCCAGCAGCCCCGGGGGGGGGAAACCCTACGAGCAGTACTTC. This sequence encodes CASSPGGGKPYEQYF.

The CDR3 DNA follows: TGTGCCAGCAGCTTAGAGAGAAGGGGGACCCAGTACTTC. It specifies CASSLERRGTQYF. This chain links TRBV7-9 with TRBJ2-5, with D perhaps matching TRBD1 (5 bases). The CDR3 is made up of 13 amino acids. Trimming took 1 base from V and 7 from J, leaving 10 bases between them. Germline CDR1 and CDR2: SEHNR and FQNEAQ (reference sequence).

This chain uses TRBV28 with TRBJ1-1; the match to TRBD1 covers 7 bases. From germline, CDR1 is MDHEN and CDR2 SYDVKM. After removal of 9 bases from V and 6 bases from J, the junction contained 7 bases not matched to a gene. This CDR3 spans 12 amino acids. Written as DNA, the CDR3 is TGTGCCAGTGTAAGACAGGGCTCTGAAGCTTTCTTT. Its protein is CASVRQGSEAFF. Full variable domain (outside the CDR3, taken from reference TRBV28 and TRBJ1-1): DVKVTQSSRYLVKRTGEKVFLECVQDMDHENMFWYRQDPGLGLRLIYFSYDVKMKEKGDIPEGYSVSREKKERFSLILESASTNQTSMYLCASVRQGSEAFFGQGTRLTVV.

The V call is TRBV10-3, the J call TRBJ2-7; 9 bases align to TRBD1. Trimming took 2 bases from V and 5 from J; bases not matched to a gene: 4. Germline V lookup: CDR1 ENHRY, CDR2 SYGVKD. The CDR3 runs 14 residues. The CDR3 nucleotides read TGTGCCATCAGTGAGGGACAGGGGTGGGACGAGCAGTACTTC. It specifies CAISEGQGWDEQYF.

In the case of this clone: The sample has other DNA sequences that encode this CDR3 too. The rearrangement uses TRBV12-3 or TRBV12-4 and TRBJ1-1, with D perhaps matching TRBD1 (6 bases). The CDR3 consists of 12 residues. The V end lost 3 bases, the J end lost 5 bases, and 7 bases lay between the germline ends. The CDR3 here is CASSLGATEAFF. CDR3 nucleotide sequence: TGTGCCAGCAGTTTGGGGGCGACTGAAGCTTTCTTT.

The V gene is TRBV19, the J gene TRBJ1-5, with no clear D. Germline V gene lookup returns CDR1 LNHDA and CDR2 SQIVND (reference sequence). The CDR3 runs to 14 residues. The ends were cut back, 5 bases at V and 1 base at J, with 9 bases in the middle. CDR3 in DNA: TGTGCCAGTAGTGGAGACTTAAGCAATCAGCCCCAGCATTTT. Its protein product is CASSGDLSNQPQHF.

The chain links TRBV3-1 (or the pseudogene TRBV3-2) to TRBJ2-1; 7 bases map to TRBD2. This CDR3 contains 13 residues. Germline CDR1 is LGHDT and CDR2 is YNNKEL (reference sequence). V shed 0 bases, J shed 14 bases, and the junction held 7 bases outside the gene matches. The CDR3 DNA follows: TGTGCCAGCAGCCAAGAATTCCAGCGGGAAAAGTTCTTC. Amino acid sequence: CASSQEFQREKFF.

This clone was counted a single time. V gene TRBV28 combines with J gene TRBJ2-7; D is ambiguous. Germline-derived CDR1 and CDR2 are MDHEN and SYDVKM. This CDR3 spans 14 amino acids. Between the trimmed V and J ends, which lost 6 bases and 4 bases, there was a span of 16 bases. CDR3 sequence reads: CASSSQTQIYEQYF. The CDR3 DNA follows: TGTGCCAGCAGCTCCCAGACTCAGATTTACGAGCAGTACTTC.

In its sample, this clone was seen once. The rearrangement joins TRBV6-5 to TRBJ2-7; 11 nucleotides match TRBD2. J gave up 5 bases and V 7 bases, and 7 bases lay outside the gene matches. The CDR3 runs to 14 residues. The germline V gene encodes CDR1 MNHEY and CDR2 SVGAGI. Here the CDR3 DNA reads TGTGCCAGCAATTCACTAGCGGGAGCTAACGAGCAGTACTTC. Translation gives CASNSLAGANEQYF.

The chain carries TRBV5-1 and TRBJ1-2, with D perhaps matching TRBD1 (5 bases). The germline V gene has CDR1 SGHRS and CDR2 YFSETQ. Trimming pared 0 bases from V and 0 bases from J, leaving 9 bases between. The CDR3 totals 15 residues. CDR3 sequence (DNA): TGCGCCAGCAGCTTGGAACCGGGGGCTAACTATGGCTACACCTTC. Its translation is CASSLEPGANYGYTF. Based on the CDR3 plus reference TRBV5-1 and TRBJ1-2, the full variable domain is KAGVTQTPRYLIKTRGQQVTLSCSPISGHRSVSWYQQTPGQGLQFLFEYFSETQRNKGNFPGRFSGRQFSNSRSEMNVSTLELGDSALYLCASSLEPGANYGYTFGSGTRLTVV.

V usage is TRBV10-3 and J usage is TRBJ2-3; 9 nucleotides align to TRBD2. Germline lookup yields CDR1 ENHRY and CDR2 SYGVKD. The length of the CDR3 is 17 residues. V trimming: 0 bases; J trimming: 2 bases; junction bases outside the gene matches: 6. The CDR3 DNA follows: TGTGCCATCAGTGAGTCGGTCGCTAGCGGGGACACAGATACGCAGTATTTT. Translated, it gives CAISESVASGDTDTQYF.